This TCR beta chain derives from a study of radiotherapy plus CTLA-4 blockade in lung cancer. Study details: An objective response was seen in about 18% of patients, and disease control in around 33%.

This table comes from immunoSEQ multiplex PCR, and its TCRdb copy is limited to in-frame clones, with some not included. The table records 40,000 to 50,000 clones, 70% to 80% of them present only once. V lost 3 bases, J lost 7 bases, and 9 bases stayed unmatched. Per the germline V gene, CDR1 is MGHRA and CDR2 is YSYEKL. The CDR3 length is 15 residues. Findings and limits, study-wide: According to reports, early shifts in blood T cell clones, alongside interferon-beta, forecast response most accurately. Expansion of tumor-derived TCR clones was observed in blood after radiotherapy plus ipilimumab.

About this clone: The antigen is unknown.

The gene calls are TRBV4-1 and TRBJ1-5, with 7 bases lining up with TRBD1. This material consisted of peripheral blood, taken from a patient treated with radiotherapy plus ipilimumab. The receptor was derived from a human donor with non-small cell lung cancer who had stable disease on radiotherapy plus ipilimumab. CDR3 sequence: CASSQEPGGRQPQHF. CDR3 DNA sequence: TGCGCCAGCAGCCAGGAACCAGGGGGTAGGCAGCCCCAGCATTTT.